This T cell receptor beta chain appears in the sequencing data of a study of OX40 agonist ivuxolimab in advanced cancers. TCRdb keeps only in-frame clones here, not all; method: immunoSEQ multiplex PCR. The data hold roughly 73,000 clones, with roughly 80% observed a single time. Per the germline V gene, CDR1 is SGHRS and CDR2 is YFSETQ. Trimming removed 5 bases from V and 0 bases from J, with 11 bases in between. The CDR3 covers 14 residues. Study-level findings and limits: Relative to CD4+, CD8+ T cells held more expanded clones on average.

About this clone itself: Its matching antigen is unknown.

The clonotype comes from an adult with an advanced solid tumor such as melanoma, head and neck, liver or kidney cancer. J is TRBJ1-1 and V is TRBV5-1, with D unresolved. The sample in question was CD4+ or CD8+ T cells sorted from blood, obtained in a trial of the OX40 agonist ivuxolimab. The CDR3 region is CASRLAILNTEAFF. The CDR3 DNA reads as TGCGCCAGCAGGCTCGCCATACTGAACACTGAAGCTTTCTTT.